This T cell receptor beta chain originates from a study of regulatory T cells in long-lasting Graves disease. CDR1 GTSNPN and CDR2 SVGIG come from the germline V gene (reference sequence). The CDR3 is made up of 11 amino acids. The V end was cut by 2 bases, the J end by 8 bases, with 9 bases between. Specified time point: newly diagnosed GD, antithyroid drugs for less than 3 months. From RNA extracted from PBMCs, the TCR library was made. Construction of TCR beta libraries relied on iRepertoire HTBI primers and on Arm-PCR targeting CDR3 regions. MiXCR was run by TCRdb on the multiplex PCR reads, yielding one entry per CDR3 protein. The sample shows 440,000 or so distinct CDR3 sequences, about 16% of them seen only once. This sample also belongs to another study, concerning T cells in Graves' hyperthyroidism and ophthalmopathy. That study adds: Each patient was aged 18 to 65 and had newly diagnosed hyperthyroidism of under 2 months' duration. Most thyroid clonotypes with frequency above 0.001 were detected in blood.

The clonotype was recovered from a woman aged 30 to 39 with Graves disease. The rearrangement links TRBV30 to TRBJ1-2; D unresolved. This specimen was peripheral blood mononuclear cells (PBMCs), taken at new diagnosis, from a patient treated with antithyroid drugs. The CDR3 DNA sequence: TGTGCCTGGAGTCCGACTGCGGGCTACACCTTC. This sequence encodes CAWSPTAGYTF. Using reference TRBV30 and TRBJ1-2 for the parts outside the CDR3, the full variable domain is SQTIHQWPATLVQPVGSPLSLECTVEGTSNPNLYWYRQAAGRGLQLLFYSVGIGQISSEVPQNLSASRPQDRQFILSSKKLLLSDSGFYLCAWSPTAGYTFGSGTRLTVV.